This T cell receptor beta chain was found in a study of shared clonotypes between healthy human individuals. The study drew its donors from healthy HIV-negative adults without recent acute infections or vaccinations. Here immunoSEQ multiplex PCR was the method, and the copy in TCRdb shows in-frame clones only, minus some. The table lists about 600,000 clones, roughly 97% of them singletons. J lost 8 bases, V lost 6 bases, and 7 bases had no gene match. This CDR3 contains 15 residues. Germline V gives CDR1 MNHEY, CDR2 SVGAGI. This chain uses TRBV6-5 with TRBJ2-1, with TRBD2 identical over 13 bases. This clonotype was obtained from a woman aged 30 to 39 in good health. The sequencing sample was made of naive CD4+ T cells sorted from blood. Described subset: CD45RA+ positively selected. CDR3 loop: CASRTSGRANHEQFF. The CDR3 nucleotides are TGTGCCAGCAGAACTAGCGGGAGGGCCAACCATGAGCAGTTCTTC.